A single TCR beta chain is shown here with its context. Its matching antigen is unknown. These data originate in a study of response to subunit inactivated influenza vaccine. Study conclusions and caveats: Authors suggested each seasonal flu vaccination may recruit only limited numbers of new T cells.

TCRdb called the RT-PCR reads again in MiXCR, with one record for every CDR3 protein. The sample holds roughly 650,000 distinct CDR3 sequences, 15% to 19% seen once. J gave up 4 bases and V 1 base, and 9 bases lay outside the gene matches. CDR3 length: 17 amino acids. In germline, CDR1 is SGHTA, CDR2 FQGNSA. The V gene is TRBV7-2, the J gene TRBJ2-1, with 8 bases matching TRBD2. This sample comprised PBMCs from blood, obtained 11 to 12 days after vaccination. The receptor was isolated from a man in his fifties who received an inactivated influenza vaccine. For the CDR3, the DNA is TGTGCCAGCAGCTTAGTTTCCACTAGCGGTCGTTACAATGAGCAGTTCTTC. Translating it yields CASSLVSTSGRYNEQFF.